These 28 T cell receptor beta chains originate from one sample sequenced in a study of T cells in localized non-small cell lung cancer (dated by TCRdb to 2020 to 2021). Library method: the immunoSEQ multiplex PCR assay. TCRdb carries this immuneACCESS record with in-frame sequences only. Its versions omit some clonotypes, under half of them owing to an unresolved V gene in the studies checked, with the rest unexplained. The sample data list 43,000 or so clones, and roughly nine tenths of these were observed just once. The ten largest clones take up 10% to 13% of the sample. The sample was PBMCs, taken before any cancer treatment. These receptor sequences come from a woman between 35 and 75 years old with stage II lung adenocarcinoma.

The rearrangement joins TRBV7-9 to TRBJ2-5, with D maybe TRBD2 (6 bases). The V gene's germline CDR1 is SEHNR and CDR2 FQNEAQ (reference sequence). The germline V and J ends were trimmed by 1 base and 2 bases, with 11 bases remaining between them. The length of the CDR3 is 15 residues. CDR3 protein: CASSLGPAGQETQYF. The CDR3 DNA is TGTGCCAGCAGCTTAGGCCCCGCGGGGCAAGAGACCCAGTACTTC.

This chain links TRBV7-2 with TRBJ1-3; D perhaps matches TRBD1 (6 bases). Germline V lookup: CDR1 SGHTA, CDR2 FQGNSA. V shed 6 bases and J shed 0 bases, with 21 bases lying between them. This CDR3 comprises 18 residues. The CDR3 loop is CASSSTGAGLLSGNTIYF. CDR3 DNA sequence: TGTGCCAGCAGTTCGACAGGCGCCGGTCTCCTCTCTGGAAACACCATATATTTT.

CDR3 in DNA: TGTGCCAGCAGTTATCAGTACGGGCAAGAGACCCAGTACTTC. Residues: CASSYQYGQETQYF. The chain couples TRBV6-5 to TRBJ2-5, with no clear D. V was pared by 3 bases and J by 2 bases, with 10 bases between. The CDR3 extends over 14 amino acids. From germline, CDR1 is MNHEY and CDR2 SVGAGI.

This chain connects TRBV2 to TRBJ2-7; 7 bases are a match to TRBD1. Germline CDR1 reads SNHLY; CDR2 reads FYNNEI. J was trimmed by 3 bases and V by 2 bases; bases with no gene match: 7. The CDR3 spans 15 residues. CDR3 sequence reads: CASSESTGEYYEQYF. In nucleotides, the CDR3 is TGTGCCAGCAGTGAATCCACAGGGGAGTACTACGAGCAGTACTTC.

CDR3 residues: CTTGRETQYF. Written as DNA, the CDR3 is TGCACCACCGGGAGAGAGACCCAGTACTTC. The chain uses TRBV20-1 and TRBJ2-5; D perhaps matches TRBD2 (6 bases). CDR3 length equals 10 residues. Per the germline V gene, CDR1 is DFQATT and CDR2 is SNEGSKA (reference sequence).

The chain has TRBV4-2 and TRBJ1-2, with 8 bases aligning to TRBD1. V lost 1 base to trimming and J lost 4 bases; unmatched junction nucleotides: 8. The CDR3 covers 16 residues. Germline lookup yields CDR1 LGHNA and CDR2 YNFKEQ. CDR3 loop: CASSQGGQGTSYGYTF. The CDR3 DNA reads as TGTGCCAGCAGCCAAGGAGGACAGGGAACTTCCTATGGCTACACCTTC.

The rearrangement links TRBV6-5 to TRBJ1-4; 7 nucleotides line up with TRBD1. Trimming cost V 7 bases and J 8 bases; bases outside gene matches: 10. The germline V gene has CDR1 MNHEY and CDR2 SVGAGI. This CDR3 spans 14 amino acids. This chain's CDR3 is CASTMDRMGEKLFF. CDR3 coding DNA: TGTGCCAGCACCATGGACAGGATGGGAGAAAAACTGTTTTTT.

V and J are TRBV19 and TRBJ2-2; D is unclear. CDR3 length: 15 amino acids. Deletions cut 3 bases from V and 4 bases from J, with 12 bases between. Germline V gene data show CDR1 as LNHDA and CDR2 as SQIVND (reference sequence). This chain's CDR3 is CASSMSLVITGELFF. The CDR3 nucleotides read TGTGCCAGTAGTATGTCTTTGGTGATCACCGGGGAGCTGTTTTTT.

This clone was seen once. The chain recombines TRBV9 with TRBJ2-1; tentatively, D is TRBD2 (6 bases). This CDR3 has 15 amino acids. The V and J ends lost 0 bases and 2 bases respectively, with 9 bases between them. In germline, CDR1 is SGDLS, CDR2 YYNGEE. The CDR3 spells CASSVDGGTYNEQFF. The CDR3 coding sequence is TGTGCCAGCAGCGTAGACGGGGGAACCTACAATGAGCAGTTCTTC.

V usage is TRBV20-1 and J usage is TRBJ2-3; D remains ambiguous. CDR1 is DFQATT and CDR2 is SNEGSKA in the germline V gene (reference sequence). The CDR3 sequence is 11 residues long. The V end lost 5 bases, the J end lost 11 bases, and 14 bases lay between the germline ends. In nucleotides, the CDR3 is TGCAGTGCTGGGCGATCCTTAAGGCAGTATTTT. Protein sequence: CSAGRSLRQYF.

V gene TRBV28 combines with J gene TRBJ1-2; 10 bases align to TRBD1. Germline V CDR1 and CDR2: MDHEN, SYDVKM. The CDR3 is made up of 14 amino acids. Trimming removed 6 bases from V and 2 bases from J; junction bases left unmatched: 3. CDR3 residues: CASRGQGENYGYTF. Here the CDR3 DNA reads TGTGCCAGCAGAGGACAGGGGGAAAACTATGGCTACACCTTC.

The CDR3: CASSPPGRTNYGYTF. The CDR3 DNA reads as TGTGCCAGCTCCCCCCCAGGGCGCACTAACTATGGCTACACCTTC. J is TRBJ1-2 and V is TRBV18, with a possible D match to TRBD1 (5 bases). The CDR3 covers 15 residues. CDR1 is KGHSH and CDR2 is LQKENI in the germline V gene. Trimming took 6 bases from V and 0 from J, leaving 14 bases between them.

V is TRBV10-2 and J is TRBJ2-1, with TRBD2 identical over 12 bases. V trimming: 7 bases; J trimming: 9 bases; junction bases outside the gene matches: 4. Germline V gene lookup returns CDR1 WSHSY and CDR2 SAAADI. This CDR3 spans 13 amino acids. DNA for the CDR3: TGCGCCAGCAAACTAGCGGGGGGAAGTGAGCAGTTCTTC. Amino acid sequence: CASKLAGGSEQFF.

CDR3 sequence (DNA): TGTGCCAGCAGCTTAATTTCACAAGACTATGGCTACACCTTC. Encoded protein: CASSLISQDYGYTF. The rearrangement links TRBV5-4 to TRBJ1-2; D is ambiguous. V shed 2 bases and J shed 3 bases, with 11 bases lying between them. Germline-derived CDR1 and CDR2 are SGHNT and YYREEE (reference sequence). The CDR3 has 14 amino acids.

The CDR3 DNA reads TGTGCCAGTAGCTTCACAGGTTCTGGAAACACCATATATTTT. Its protein is CASSFTGSGNTIYF. The chain is built from TRBV19 and TRBJ1-3; the D gene is possibly TRBD1 (5 bases). Trimming left V 6 bases short and J 1 base short, with 10 bases between. Germline values: CDR1 LNHDA, CDR2 SQIVND (reference sequence). The CDR3 runs 14 residues. Full variable domain (remainder filled in from reference TRBV19 and TRBJ1-3): DGGITQSPKYLFRKEGQNVTLSCEQNLNHDAMYWYRQDPGQGLRLIYYSQIVNDFQKGDIAEGYSVSREKKESFPLTVTSAQKNPTAFYLCASSFTGSGNTIYFGEGSWLTVV.

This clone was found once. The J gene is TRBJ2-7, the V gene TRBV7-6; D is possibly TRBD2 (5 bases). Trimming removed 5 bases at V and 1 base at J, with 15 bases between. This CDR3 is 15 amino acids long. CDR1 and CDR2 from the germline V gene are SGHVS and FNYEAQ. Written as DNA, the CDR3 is TGTGCCAGCAGCCCCCTCGAGGGCGGATCCTACGAGCAGTACTTC. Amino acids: CASSPLEGGSYEQYF.

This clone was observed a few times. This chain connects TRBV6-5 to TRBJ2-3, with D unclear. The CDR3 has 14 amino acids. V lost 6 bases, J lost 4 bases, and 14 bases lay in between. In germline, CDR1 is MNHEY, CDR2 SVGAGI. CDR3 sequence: CASRVPSAADTQYF. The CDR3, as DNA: TGTGCCAGCAGGGTCCCTTCTGCCGCAGATACGCAGTATTTT.

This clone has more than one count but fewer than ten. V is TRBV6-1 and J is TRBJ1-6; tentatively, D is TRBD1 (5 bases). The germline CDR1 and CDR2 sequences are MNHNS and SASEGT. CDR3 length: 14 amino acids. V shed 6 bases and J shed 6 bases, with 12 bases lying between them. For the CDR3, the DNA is TGTGCCAGCAGAGGGGAAGGGTTTAATTCACCCCTCCACTTT. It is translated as CASRGEGFNSPLHF.

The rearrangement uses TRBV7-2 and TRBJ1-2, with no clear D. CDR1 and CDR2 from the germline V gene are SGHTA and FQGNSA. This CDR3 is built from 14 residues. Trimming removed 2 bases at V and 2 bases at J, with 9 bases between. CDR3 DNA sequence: TGTGCCAGCAGCTTACAGACATTCAACTATGGCTACACCTTC. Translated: CASSLQTFNYGYTF.

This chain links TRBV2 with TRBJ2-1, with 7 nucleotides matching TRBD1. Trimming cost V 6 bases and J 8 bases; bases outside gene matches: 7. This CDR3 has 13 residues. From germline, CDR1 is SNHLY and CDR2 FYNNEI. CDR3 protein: CASRGGLRHEQFF. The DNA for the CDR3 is TGTGCCAGCAGAGGGGGCCTTCGGCATGAGCAGTTCTTC. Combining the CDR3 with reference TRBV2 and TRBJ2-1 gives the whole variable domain EPEVTQTPSHQVTQMGQEVILRCVPISNHLYFYWYRQILGQKVEFLVSFYNNEISEKSEIFDDQFSVERPDGSNFTLKIRSTKLEDSAMYFCASRGGLRHEQFFGPGTRLTVL.

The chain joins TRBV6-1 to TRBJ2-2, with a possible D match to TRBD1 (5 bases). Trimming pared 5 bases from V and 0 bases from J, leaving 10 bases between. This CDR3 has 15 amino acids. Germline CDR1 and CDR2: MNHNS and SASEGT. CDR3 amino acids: CASSPTGTNTGELFF. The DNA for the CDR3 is TGTGCCAGCAGTCCTACAGGAACGAACACCGGGGAGCTGTTTTTT.

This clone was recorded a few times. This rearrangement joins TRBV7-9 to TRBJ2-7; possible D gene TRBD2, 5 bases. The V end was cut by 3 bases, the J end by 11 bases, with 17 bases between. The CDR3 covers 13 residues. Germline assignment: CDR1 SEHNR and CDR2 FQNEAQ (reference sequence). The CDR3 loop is CASSFRTAPTEYF. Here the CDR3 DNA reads TGTGCCAGCAGCTTCAGGACTGCCCCTACGGAGTACTTC.

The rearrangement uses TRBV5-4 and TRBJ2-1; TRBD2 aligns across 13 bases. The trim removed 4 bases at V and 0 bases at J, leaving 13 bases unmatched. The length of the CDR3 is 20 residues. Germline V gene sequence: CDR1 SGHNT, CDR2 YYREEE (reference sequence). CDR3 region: CASSRALGTSGIFSYNEQFF. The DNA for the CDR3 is TGTGCCAGCAGCCGGGCCCTAGGGACTAGCGGGATTTTCTCCTACAATGAGCAGTTCTTC. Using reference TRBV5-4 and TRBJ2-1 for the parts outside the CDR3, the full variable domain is ETGVTQSPTHLIKTRGQQVTLRCSSQSGHNTVSWYQQALGQGPQFIFQYYREEENGRGNFPPRFSGLQFPNYSSELNVNALELDDSALYLCASSRALGTSGIFSYNEQFFGPGTRLTVL.

The CDR3 sequence is CSARDWDSQFF. CDR3 nucleotides: TGCAGTGCTAGAGACTGGGACAGCCAGTTCTTC. The V gene is TRBV20-1, the J gene TRBJ2-1, with TRBD1 matching over 7 bases. Trimming cost V 0 bases and J 13 bases; bases outside gene matches: 3. Germline CDR1 and CDR2: DFQATT and SNEGSKA (reference sequence). The CDR3 runs 11 residues.

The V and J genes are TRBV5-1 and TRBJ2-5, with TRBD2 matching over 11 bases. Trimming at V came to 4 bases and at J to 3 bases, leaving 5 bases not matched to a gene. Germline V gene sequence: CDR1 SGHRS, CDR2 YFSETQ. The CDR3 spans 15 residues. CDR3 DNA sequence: TGCGCCAGCAGCCTCCAGACTAGCGGGAAAGAGACCCAGTACTTC. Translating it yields CASSLQTSGKETQYF. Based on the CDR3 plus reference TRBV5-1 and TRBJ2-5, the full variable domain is KAGVTQTPRYLIKTRGQQVTLSCSPISGHRSVSWYQQTPGQGLQFLFEYFSETQRNKGNFPGRFSGRQFSNSRSEMNVSTLELGDSALYLCASSLQTSGKETQYFGPGTRLLVL.

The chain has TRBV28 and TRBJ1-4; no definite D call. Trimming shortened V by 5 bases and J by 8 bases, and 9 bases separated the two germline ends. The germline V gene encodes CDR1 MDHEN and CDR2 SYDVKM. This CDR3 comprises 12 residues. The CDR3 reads CASSPVGEKLFF. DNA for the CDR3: TGTGCCAGCAGTCCCGTTGGGGAAAAACTGTTTTTT.

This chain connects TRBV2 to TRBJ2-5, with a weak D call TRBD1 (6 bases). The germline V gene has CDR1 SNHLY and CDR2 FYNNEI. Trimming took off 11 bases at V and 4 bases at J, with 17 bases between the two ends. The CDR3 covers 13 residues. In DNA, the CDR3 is TGTGCCGCACGACAGGCTGAGGCAGAGACCCAGTACTTC. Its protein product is CAARQAEAETQYF. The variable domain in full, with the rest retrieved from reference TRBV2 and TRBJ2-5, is EPEVTQTPSHQVTQMGQEVILRCVPISNHLYFYWYRQILGQKVEFLVSFYNNEISEKSEIFDDQFSVERPDGSNFTLKIRSTKLEDSAMYFCAARQAEAETQYFGPGTRLLVL.

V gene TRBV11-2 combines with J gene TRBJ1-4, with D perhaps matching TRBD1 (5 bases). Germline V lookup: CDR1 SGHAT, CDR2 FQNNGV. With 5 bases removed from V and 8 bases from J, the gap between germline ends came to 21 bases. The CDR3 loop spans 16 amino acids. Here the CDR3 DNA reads TGTGCCAGCAGCCTCCAAATTGGTGGGGCTGGGGAAAAACTGTTTTTT. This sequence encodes CASSLQIGGAGEKLFF.